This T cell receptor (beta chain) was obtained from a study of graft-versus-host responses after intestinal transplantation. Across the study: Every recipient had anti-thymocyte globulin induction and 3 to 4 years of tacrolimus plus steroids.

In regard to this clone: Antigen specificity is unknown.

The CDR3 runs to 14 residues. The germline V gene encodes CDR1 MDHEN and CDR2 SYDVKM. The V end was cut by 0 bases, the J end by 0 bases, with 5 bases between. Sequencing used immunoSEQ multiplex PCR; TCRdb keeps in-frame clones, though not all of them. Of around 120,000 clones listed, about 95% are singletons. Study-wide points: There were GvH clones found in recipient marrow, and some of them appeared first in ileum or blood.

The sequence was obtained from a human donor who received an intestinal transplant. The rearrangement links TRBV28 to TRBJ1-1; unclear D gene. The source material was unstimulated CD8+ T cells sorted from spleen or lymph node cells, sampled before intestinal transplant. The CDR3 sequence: CASSLWRVNTEAFF. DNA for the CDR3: TGTGCCAGCAGTTTATGGAGGGTGAACACTGAAGCTTTCTTT.